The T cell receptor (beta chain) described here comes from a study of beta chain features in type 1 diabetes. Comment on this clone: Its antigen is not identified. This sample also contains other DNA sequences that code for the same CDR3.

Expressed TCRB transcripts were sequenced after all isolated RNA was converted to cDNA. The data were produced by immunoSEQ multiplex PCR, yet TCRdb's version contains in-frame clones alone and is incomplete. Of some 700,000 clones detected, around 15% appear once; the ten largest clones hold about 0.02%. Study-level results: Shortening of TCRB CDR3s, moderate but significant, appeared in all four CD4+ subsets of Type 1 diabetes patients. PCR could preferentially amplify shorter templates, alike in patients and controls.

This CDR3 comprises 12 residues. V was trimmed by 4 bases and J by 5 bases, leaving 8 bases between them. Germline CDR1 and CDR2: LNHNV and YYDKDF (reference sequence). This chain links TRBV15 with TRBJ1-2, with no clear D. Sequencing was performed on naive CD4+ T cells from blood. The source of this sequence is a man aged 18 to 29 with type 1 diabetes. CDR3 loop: CATSTDTYGYTF. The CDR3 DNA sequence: TGTGCCACCAGCACTGACACTTATGGCTACACCTTC.